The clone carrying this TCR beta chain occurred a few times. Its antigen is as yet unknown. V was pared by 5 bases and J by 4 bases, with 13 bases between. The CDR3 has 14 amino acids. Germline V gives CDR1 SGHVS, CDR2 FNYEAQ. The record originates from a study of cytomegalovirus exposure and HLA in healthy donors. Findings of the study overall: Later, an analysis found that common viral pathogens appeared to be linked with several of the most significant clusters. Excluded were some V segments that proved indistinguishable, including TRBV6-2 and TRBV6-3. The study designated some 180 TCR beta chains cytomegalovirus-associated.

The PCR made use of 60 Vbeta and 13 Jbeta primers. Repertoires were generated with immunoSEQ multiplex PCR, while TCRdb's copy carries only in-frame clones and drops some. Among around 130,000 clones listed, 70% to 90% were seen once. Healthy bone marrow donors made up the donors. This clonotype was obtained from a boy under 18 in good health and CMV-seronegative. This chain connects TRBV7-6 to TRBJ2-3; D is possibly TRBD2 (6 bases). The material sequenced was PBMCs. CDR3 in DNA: TGTGCCAGCAGCCTCCGACTAGTCCCAGATACGCAGTATTTT. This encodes CASSLRLVPDTQYF.